A single sample gave rise to the 11 T cell receptor beta chains below, sequenced in a study of T cell responses to AZD1222 COVID-19 vaccine. The data were produced by immunoSEQ multiplex PCR, yet TCRdb's version contains in-frame clones alone and is incomplete. This table has tens of thousands of clones, 85% to 90% appearing once. The sample here was peripheral blood, taken on day 0 of AZD1222 vaccination. These receptor sequences come from an adult in good health.

The rearrangement uses TRBV15 and TRBJ2-1; D remains unclear. The germline V gene has CDR1 LNHNV and CDR2 YYDKDF (reference sequence). Trimming pared 4 bases from V and 4 bases from J, leaving 5 bases between. CDR3 size: 12 residues. CDR3 in amino acids: CATSKAYNEQFF. CDR3 sequence (DNA): TGTGCCACCAGCAAAGCTTACAATGAGCAGTTCTTC.

The chain carries TRBV5-1 and TRBJ1-2; 7 nucleotides line up with TRBD1. V shed 3 bases and J 7 bases; nucleotides not matched to a gene: 9. Germline assignment: CDR1 SGHRS and CDR2 YFSETQ. This CDR3 is 14 amino acids long. CDR3 coding DNA: TGCGCCAGCAGCTCTACCGGGACAGATTTTGGCTACACCTTC. Its protein product is CASSSTGTDFGYTF.

The chain combines TRBV9 with TRBJ1-4; TRBD1 aligns across 7 bases. V lost 4 bases, J lost 2 bases, and 2 bases stayed unmatched. There are 14 residues in the CDR3. CDR1 and CDR2 (germline): SGDLS, YYNGEE. This CDR3 is CASSQTGTNEKLFF. DNA of the CDR3: TGTGCCAGCAGCCAGACAGGGACTAATGAAAAACTGTTTTTT.

The gene calls are TRBV28 and TRBJ1-4; D is unclear. The CDR3 covers 12 residues. V was pared by 2 bases and J by 13 bases, with 11 bases between. Germline loops: CDR1 MDHEN, CDR2 SYDVKM. CDR3 sequence (DNA): TGTGCCAGCAGTTTAGGAACACGGGTACTGTTTTTT. It specifies CASSLGTRVLFF.

This clone has only one observation. The V gene is TRBV4-2, the J gene TRBJ2-1, with TRBD1 matching over 9 bases. Germline V gives CDR1 LGHNA, CDR2 YNFKEQ. The CDR3 covers 15 residues. With 0 bases clipped from V and 8 bases from J, the junction kept 5 bases outside the gene matches. This CDR3 is CASSQDVGQGDEQFF. The CDR3 DNA reads as TGTGCCAGCAGCCAAGATGTGGGACAGGGCGATGAGCAGTTCTTC.

The gene calls are TRBV6-1 and TRBJ1-1, with D perhaps TRBD1 (6 bases). Trimming cost V 2 bases and J 2 bases, with 9 bases left between them. The CDR3 totals 14 residues. Germline CDR1 reads MNHNS; CDR2 reads SASEGT. As DNA, the CDR3 is TGTGCCAGCAGTGAAAGGGGGAGAAACACTGAAGCTTTCTTT. This gives the protein CASSERGRNTEAFF.

The V gene is TRBV7-9, the J gene TRBJ1-3, with D tentatively TRBD1 (5 bases). Germline assignment: CDR1 SEHNR and CDR2 FQNEAQ (reference sequence). This CDR3 is 13 amino acids long. Trimming stripped 7 bases from V and 2 bases from J, with 9 bases between. The CDR3 DNA follows: TGTGCCAGCACTAGGACACCTGGAAACACCATATATTTT. It is translated as CASTRTPGNTIYF.

This clone occurred once. The chain couples TRBV6-1 to TRBJ1-1; perhaps TRBD1 as D (6 bases). With 1 base removed from V and 5 bases from J, the gap between germline ends came to 14 bases. The CDR3 has 15 amino acids. In germline, CDR1 is MNHNS, CDR2 SASEGT. In nucleotides, the CDR3 is TGTGCCAGCAGTGAAGAGGGAGGGGGAGGAACTGAAGCTTTCTTT. This encodes CASSEEGGGGTEAFF.

The chain carries TRBV6-5 and TRBJ2-1; D not resolved. V lost 6 bases to trimming and J lost 2 bases, with 8 bases between them. This CDR3 contains 13 residues. Germline V gene lookup returns CDR1 MNHEY and CDR2 SVGAGI. This chain's CDR3 is CASRAPAYNEQFF. CDR3 bases: TGTGCCAGCAGGGCTCCTGCCTACAATGAGCAGTTCTTC.

The J gene is TRBJ2-1, the V gene TRBV5-4, with D tentatively TRBD1 or TRBD2 (8 bases each). CDR1 and CDR2 from the germline V gene are SGHNT and YYREEE (reference sequence). This CDR3 spans 18 amino acids. V lost 6 bases to trimming and J lost 6 bases, with 28 bases between them. CDR3 sequence: CASTKVGLGTGFSNEQFF. CDR3 in DNA: TGTGCCAGCACGAAGGTGGGACTAGGGACAGGCTTTAGCAATGAGCAGTTCTTC.

The chain links TRBV7-9 to TRBJ1-1; maybe TRBD1 (6 bases). Trimming took off 5 bases at V and 6 bases at J, with 19 bases between the two ends. Germline V gene sequence: CDR1 SEHNR, CDR2 FQNEAQ (reference sequence). The CDR3 covers 15 residues. CDR3 DNA sequence: TGTGCCAGCAGCCTCCGACAGGATAGCGACGCTGAAGCTTTCTTT. This sequence encodes CASSLRQDSDAEAFF.